One and the same sample provided the 18 T cell receptor beta chains below, sequenced in a study of control samples from healthy donors and cancer patients. Data came from immunoSEQ multiplex PCR; TCRdb stores just in-frame clones and leaves some out. Found here are about 120,000 clones, roughly nine tenths of them singletons; the top ten hold 6% to 8.5%. Specimen: blood. The receptors here all came from a woman younger than 35 in good health.

The rearrangement joins TRBV27 to TRBJ1-1; D remains unclear. The CDR3 has 12 residues. V was pared by 4 bases and J by 10 bases, with 13 bases between. CDR1 MNHEY and CDR2 SMNVEV come from the germline V gene (reference sequence). DNA for the CDR3: TGTGCCAGCAGTTCGCTCCTAGAGGGAGCTTTCTTT. This encodes CASSSLLEGAFF.

The chain combines TRBV28 with TRBJ2-7, with D possibly being TRBD2 (7 bases). Germline V gene data show CDR1 as MDHEN and CDR2 as SYDVKM. V lost 6 bases and J lost 5, with 23 bases in between. The CDR3 consists of 16 residues. DNA for the CDR3: TGTGCCAGCAGATCCCCAGGGGCGGGGGAGGTAAACGAGCAGTACTTC. Translated: CASRSPGAGEVNEQYF. Full variable domain (outside the CDR3, taken from reference TRBV28 and TRBJ2-7): DVKVTQSSRYLVKRTGEKVFLECVQDMDHENMFWYRQDPGLGLRLIYFSYDVKMKEKGDIPEGYSVSREKKERFSLILESASTNQTSMYLCASRSPGAGEVNEQYFGPGTRLTVT.

V is TRBV11-2 and J is TRBJ2-3; D uncertain. The V and J ends lost 4 bases and 3 bases respectively, with 5 bases between them. CDR1 and CDR2 from the germline V gene are SGHAT and FQNNGV. The CDR3 is 12 residues long. CDR3: CASSSQTDTQYF. In DNA form, the CDR3 reads TGTGCCAGCAGCTCCCAAACAGATACGCAGTATTTT. Full variable domain (missing parts from reference TRBV11-2 and TRBJ2-3): EAGVAQSPRYKIIEKRQSVAFWCNPISGHATLYWYQQILGQGPKLLIQFQNNGVVDDSQLPKDRFSAERLKGVDSTLKIQPAKLEDSAVYLCASSSQTDTQYFGPGTRLTVL.

The V gene is TRBV11-3, the J gene TRBJ2-3; tentatively, D is TRBD2 (6 bases). Germline CDR1 and CDR2: SGHNT and YENEEA. V was pared by 5 bases and J by 3 bases, with 9 bases between. The length of the CDR3 is 13 residues. CDR3 sequence: CASSPGGTDTQYF. DNA for the CDR3: TGTGCCAGCAGCCCTGGGGGGACAGATACGCAGTATTTT. Full variable domain (remainder filled in from reference TRBV11-3 and TRBJ2-3): EAGVVQSPRYKIIEKKQPVAFWCNPISGHNTLYWYLQNLGQGPELLIRYENEEAVDDSQLPKDRFSAERLKGVDSTLKIQPAELGDSAVYLCASSPGGTDTQYFGPGTRLTVL.

This chain connects TRBV18 to TRBJ1-1, with D perhaps matching TRBD1 (6 bases). CDR1 and CDR2 from the germline V gene are KGHSH and LQKENI. This CDR3 comprises 15 residues. Trimming shortened V by 3 bases and J by 2 bases, and 13 bases separated the two germline ends. The CDR3 protein is CASSPTTGPNTEAFF. CDR3 sequence (DNA): TGTGCCAGCTCACCCACGACAGGTCCCAACACTGAAGCTTTCTTT. Supplemented by reference TRBV18 and TRBJ1-1, the full variable domain reads NAGVMQNPRHLVRRRGQEARLRCSPMKGHSHVYWYRQLPEEGLKFMVYLQKENIIDESGMPKERFSAEFPKEGPSILRIQQVVRGDSAAYFCASSPTTGPNTEAFFGQGTRLTVV.

The J gene is TRBJ2-3, the V gene TRBV12-5; D remains unclear. Germline V CDR1 and CDR2: LGHNT, FRNRAP. With 1 base removed from V and 4 bases from J, the gap between germline ends came to 12 bases. The CDR3 is 15 residues long. CDR3 amino acids: CASGLGSYGADTQYF. CDR3 sequence (DNA): TGTGCTAGTGGTTTGGGGTCGTATGGAGCAGATACGCAGTATTTT.

The chain has TRBV4-3 and TRBJ2-3, with D unclear. The V gene's germline CDR1 is LGHNA and CDR2 YSLEER. Trimming left V 0 bases short and J 3 bases short, with 7 bases between. The CDR3 spans 14 residues. CDR3 DNA: TGCGCCAGCAGCCAAGATTACGCGACAGATACGCAGTATTTT. Residues: CASSQDYATDTQYF.

The rearrangement uses TRBV7-2 and TRBJ1-2; TRBD1 aligns across 7 bases. Germline values: CDR1 SGHTA, CDR2 FQGNSA. This CDR3 has 14 residues. V dropped 5 bases and J dropped 4; count of bases not matched to a gene: 7. The DNA for the CDR3 is TGTGCCAGCAGCCCCGGACAGGCTTTCTATGGCTACACCTTC. This gives the protein CASSPGQAFYGYTF.

The chain joins TRBV4-3 to TRBJ1-2; D is possibly TRBD1 (6 bases). Germline loops: CDR1 LGHNA, CDR2 YSLEER. Trimming took off 0 bases at V and 6 bases at J, with 11 bases between the two ends. The CDR3 spans 14 residues. The CDR3 DNA reads TGCGCCAGCAGCCAAGATTGGGCAGGGGATGGCTACACCTTC. This codes for CASSQDWAGDGYTF.

V and J are TRBV14 and TRBJ1-2; D uncertain. The CDR3 spans 15 residues. Germline V gene data show CDR1 as SGHDN and CDR2 as FVKESK. Trimming took off 3 bases at V and 4 bases at J, with 15 bases between the two ends. The CDR3 DNA follows: TGTGCCAGCAGCCATGGGGTGGGTTTGACCTATGGCTACACCTTC. This gives the protein CASSHGVGLTYGYTF.

V is TRBV6-7 and J is TRBJ2-5; no firm D call. TRBV6-7 is noted as an ORF with a role that remains uncertain. This CDR3 has 18 amino acids. Trimming stripped 5 bases from V and 3 bases from J, with 25 bases between. CDR3 nucleotide sequence: TGTGCCAGCAGTAAATACCTGGACGGAACCGAGGCCAAAGAGACCCAGTACTTC. Protein: CASSKYLDGTEAKETQYF.

The V call is TRBV4-3, the J call TRBJ1-4, with a tentative D call TRBD1 (5 bases). V was trimmed by 0 bases and J by 7 bases, leaving 12 bases between them. This CDR3 spans 15 amino acids. Germline CDR1 LGHNA, CDR2 YSLEER. In nucleotides, the CDR3 is TGCGCCAGCAGCCAAGACAGGGCCTCGGGTGAAAAACTGTTTTTT. Translation: CASSQDRASGEKLFF.

The V and J genes are TRBV5-1 and TRBJ1-1; tentative D call: TRBD1 (6 bases). CDR1 and CDR2 from the germline V gene are SGHRS and YFSETQ. Trimming removed 4 bases at V and 4 bases at J, with 17 bases between. The CDR3 has 15 amino acids. CDR3: CASSRVQGRSTEAFF. For the CDR3, the DNA is TGCGCCAGCAGCAGAGTACAGGGCCGGAGCACTGAAGCTTTCTTT.

The chain combines TRBV11-2 with TRBJ1-2; D unresolved. V lost 3 bases and J lost 4, with 15 bases in between. Germline CDR1 SGHAT, CDR2 FQNNGV. The CDR3 length is 15 residues. The CDR3 region is CASSLGLLGSYGYTF. The CDR3 DNA is TGTGCCAGCAGCTTGGGTCTTCTGGGCAGCTATGGCTACACCTTC.

V usage is TRBV6-2 or TRBV6-3 and J usage is TRBJ2-7; D may be TRBD1 (6 bases). Germline V gene lookup returns CDR1 MNHEY and CDR2 SVGEGT. Trimming took off 4 bases at V and 0 bases at J, with 10 bases between the two ends. The length of the CDR3 is 14 residues. CDR3 in amino acids: CASSFRGVSYEQYF. The CDR3 nucleotides are TGTGCCAGCAGTTTCAGGGGAGTCTCCTACGAGCAGTACTTC.

The CDR3 DNA follows: TGCGCCAGCAGCCACGGAGACAGGTTCAACTATGGCTACACCTTC. It is translated as CASSHGDRFNYGYTF. The chain combines TRBV4-1 with TRBJ1-2; possibly TRBD1 for D (6 bases). The CDR3 spans 15 residues. CDR1 is MGHRA, CDR2 YSYEKL, per germline. V was clipped by 3 bases and J by 2 bases, with 13 bases between them.

This clone has only one observation. The chain recombines TRBV7-6 with TRBJ2-7; maybe TRBD2 (5 bases). The length of the CDR3 is 15 residues. Per germline, CDR1 SGHVS and CDR2 FNYEAQ. V was pared by 1 base and J by 2 bases, with 12 bases between. The CDR3 coding sequence is TGTGCCAGCAGCTTAGAAGATCGAGGGACCTACGAGCAGTACTTC. It translates to CASSLEDRGTYEQYF.

This chain uses TRBV28 with TRBJ2-7, with 8 bases matching TRBD1. The CDR3 runs to 14 residues. The V gene end was trimmed by 3 bases and the J gene end by 3 bases; junction bases not matched to a gene: 4. CDR1 and CDR2 (germline): MDHEN, SYDVKM. CDR3 region: CASSFGDRGYEQYF. CDR3 coding DNA: TGTGCCAGCAGTTTTGGTGACAGGGGCTACGAGCAGTACTTC.